This T cell receptor beta chain was observed in a study of cytomegalovirus exposure and HLA in healthy donors. The ends were cut back, 6 bases at V and 2 bases at J, with 10 bases in the middle. This CDR3 spans 13 amino acids. Germline V lookup: CDR1 SNHLY, CDR2 FYNNEI. 13 Jbeta primers and 60 Vbeta primers were used for the PCR. The protocol was immunoSEQ multiplex PCR, while the TCRdb copy is restricted to in-frame clones and leaves out a portion. The sample totals some 26,000 clones. Remarks on this clone: The antigen remains undetermined.

Study-level findings and limits: The productive fraction for most TCR beta V segments was about 87% or about 30% in an earlier analysis.

The clonotype was recovered from a male donor in good health and CMV-seropositive. The sequencing input was PBMCs. The rearrangement links TRBV2 to TRBJ1-1; D perhaps matches TRBD1 (5 bases). CDR3 residues: CASRGQYNTEAFF. The CDR3, as DNA: TGTGCCAGCAGGGGGCAGTATAACACTGAAGCTTTCTTT.